This is a list of T cell receptor beta chains from one sample in a study of metastatic and nonmetastatic thyroid tumors. TCRdb re-called the PCR reads with MiXCR. The repertoire holds about 19,000 clones, with approximately 32% as singletons. Sequencing input: adjacent normal tissue. These receptors all come from a female donor with papillary thyroid cancer or a benign thyroid nodule (not recorded which). Some clones in this sample may be carry-over from other donors' samples. Both conserved end residues are part of each CDR3. D genes are given only for firm matches. The size of a clone is reported for some rows only, either as once, few or many, or as a class for expanded clones.

>few|TRBJ2-7|TRBV5-1|TRBD2
CASSLGTSNEQYF
TGCGCCAGCAGCTTAGGGACTAGCAACGAGCAGTACTTC
>many|TRBJ1-3|TRBV4-1|TRBD1
CASSRDGTAYFSGNTIYF
TGCGCCAGCAGCCGCGATGGGACAGCTTATTTCTCTGGAAACACCATATATTTT
>NA|TRBJ2-7|TRBV20-1|TRBD1
CSARAEGQGVYEQYF
TGCAGTGCTAGAGCGGAGGGACAGGGGGTCTACGAGCAGTACTTC
>many|TRBJ1-5|TRBV9|NA
CASSPFVNQPQHF
TGTGCCAGCAGCCCTTTTGTCAATCAGCCCCAGCATTTT
>many|TRBJ2-5|TRBV12-5|NA
CASGLVNRAETQYF
TGTGCTAGTGGTTTGGTAAACAGGGCAGAGACCCAGTACTTC
>NA|TRBJ2-7|TRBV12-3/TRBV12-4|TRBD1
CASSGTAFHELYF
TGTGCCAGCAGTGGGACAGCCTTCCACGAGCTTTACTTC
>NA|TRBJ2-1|TRBV7-9|NA
CASSPVFLADEQLF
TGTGCCAGCAGCCCCGTTTTTTTGGCAGATGAGCAGCTTTTC
>medium-sized|TRBJ2-2|TRBV11-3|NA
CASSRDGPTGELFF
TGTGCCAGCAGCCGGGACGGCCCCACCGGGGAGCTGTTTTTT
>NA|TRBJ1-1|TRBV30|NA
CAWGRTEAFF
TGTGCCTGGGGAAGGACTGAAGCTTTCTTT
>few|TRBJ2-1|TRBV20-1|TRBD2
CSARGPGTSGGADNEQFF
TGCAGTGCTAGAGGTCCCGGGACTAGCGGGGGGGCCGATAATGAGCAGTTCTTC
>once|TRBJ2-7|TRBV30|TRBD1
CAWTTGAGNYEQYF
TGTGCCTGGACCACAGGGGCCGGGAACTACGAGCAGTACTTC
>NA|TRBJ2-5|TRBV19|NA
CASSIPVGQETQYF
TGTGCCAGTAGTATCCCCGTGGGGCAAGAGACCCAGTACTTC
>NA|TRBJ2-1|TRBV7-3|TRBD1
CASSLGQGRDNEQFF
TGTGCCAGCAGCTTAGGACAGGGAAGGGACAATGAGCAGTTCTTC
>few|TRBJ1-1|TRBV25-1|NA
CASSELGADTEAFF
TGTGCCAGCAGTGAATTGGGGGCAGACACTGAAGCTTTCTTT
>NA|TRBJ2-1|TRBV20-1|NA
CSAPGNNEQFF
TGCAGTGCCCCCGGGAACAATGAGCAGTTCTTC
>NA|TRBJ1-3|TRBV9|NA
CASSVAQGKGNTIYF
TGTGCCAGCAGCGTAGCTCAGGGGAAGGGAAACACCATATATTTT
>many|TRBJ2-3|TRBV10-1|TRBD2
CASIGLAGGGTDTQYF
TGCGCCAGCATCGGACTAGCGGGGGGGGGGACAGATACGCAGTATTTT
>medium-sized|TRBJ2-2|TRBV6-1|TRBD2
CASRPGTSGAGELFF
TGTGCCAGCAGACCCGGGACTAGCGGGGCCGGGGAGCTGTTTTTT
>NA|TRBJ2-1|TRBV6-1|TRBD2
CASGPGGSSNEQFF
TGTGCCAGCGGCCCCGGCGGGAGTTCAAATGAGCAGTTCTTC
>few|TRBJ2-7|TRBV6-1|TRBD1
CASSERGRVHEQYF
TGTGCCAGCAGTGAAAGGGGGCGGGTTCACGAGCAGTACTTC
>few|TRBJ1-1|TRBV2|NA
CASSERGNTEAFF
TGTGCCAGCAGTGAACGGGGGAACACTGAAGCTTTCTTT
>few|TRBJ1-2|TRBV28|NA
CASSLEQVHGYTF
TGTGCCAGCAGTTTGGAACAGGTCCATGGCTACACCTTC
>medium-sized|TRBJ2-7|TRBV28|NA
CASSLNFGYEQYF
TGTGCCAGCAGCTTAAATTTCGGGTACGAGCAGTACTTC
>few|TRBJ2-1|TRBV28|TRBD2
CASTRRAGGVVYEQFF
TGTGCCAGCACCCGAAGGGCGGGGGGGGTCGTCTATGAGCAGTTCTTC
>NA|TRBJ2-1|TRBV6-4|NA
CASSWPDGNEQFF
TGTGCCAGCAGTTGGCCTGATGGCAATGAGCAGTTCTTC
>many|TRBJ1-1|TRBV24-1|NA
CATSSLFGVKNTEAFF
TGTGCCACCAGCTCCCTTTTCGGGGTTAAGAACACTGAAGCTTTCTTT
>medium-sized|TRBJ2-7|TRBV11-3|TRBD2
CASSPTSGGAYEQYF
TGTGCCAGCAGCCCTACTAGCGGGGGGGCCTACGAGCAGTACTTC
>few|TRBJ2-1|TRBV12-3/TRBV12-4|NA
CASTSQGGRRHNEQFF
TGTGCCAGCACCTCACAGGGGGGGCGGAGACACAATGAGCAGTTCTTC
>many|TRBJ1-3|TRBV12-5|NA
CASGSPIGGYSGNTIYF
TGTGCTAGTGGTTCCCCCATAGGGGGGTACTCTGGAAACACCATATATTTT
>medium-sized|TRBJ2-2|TRBV6-2/TRBV6-3|TRBD2
CASRPERGGNTGELFF
TGTGCCAGCAGACCTGAGCGGGGGGGGAACACCGGGGAGCTGTTTTTT
>NA|TRBJ1-4|TRBV6-2/TRBV6-3|TRBD1
CASSYSRQGASNEKLFF
TGTGCCAGCAGTTACAGTCGGCAGGGGGCTTCTAATGAAAAACTGTTTTTT
>few|TRBJ1-1|TRBV6-1|TRBD1
CASSRQGARYTEAFF
TGTGCCAGCAGCAGACAGGGGGCTCGGTACACTGAAGCTTTCTTT
>NA|TRBJ2-6|TRBV18|NA
CASSPTSGANVLTF
TGTGCCAGCTCACCAACCAGTGGGGCCAACGTCCTGACTTTC
>NA|TRBJ2-3|TRBV2|TRBD1
CASSYRGQGTDTQYF
TGTGCCAGCAGTTACAGGGGGCAAGGCACAGATACGCAGTATTTT
>medium-sized|TRBJ1-6|TRBV20-1|TRBD1
CSARQGVSNDSPLHF
TGCAGTGCTAGACAGGGGGTTAGTAACGATTCACCCCTCCACTTT
>few|TRBJ2-5|TRBV27|TRBD1
CASSLRPGQGKETQYF
TGTGCCAGCAGTTTACGACCAGGACAGGGGAAAGAAACCCAGTACTTC
>few|TRBJ2-1|TRBV27|NA
CASSSLDEQFF
TGTGCCAGCAGTTCCCTGGATGAGCAGTTCTTC
>few|TRBJ2-3|TRBV19|NA
CASSMARSRTDTQYF
TGTGCCAGTAGCATGGCGCGGAGTCGCACAGATACGCAGTATTTT
>NA|TRBJ1-6|TRBV30|TRBD1
CAWSGDSYSPLHF
TGTGCCTGGAGTGGGGACAGCTATTCACCCCTCCACTTT
>few|TRBJ2-2|TRBV5-1|NA
CASRRQGSPGELFF
TGCGCCAGCAGACGCCAGGGATCCCCCGGGGAGCTGTTTTTT
>NA|TRBJ1-5|TRBV20-1|NA
CSATNAGGNQPQHF
TGCAGTGCAACCAACGCAGGGGGCAATCAGCCCCAGCATTTT